This T cell receptor (beta chain) was retrieved from a study of blood T cell repertoires in COVID-19. As for the study in general: T cells, B-cell-depleted T cells, or PBMCs supplied cDNA or gDNA.

Germline CDR1 SGHAT, CDR2 FQNNGV. CDR3 length equals 15 residues. After removal of 1 base from V and 2 bases from J, the junction contained 3 bases not matched to a gene. Original analysis: Nucleated cell number was recorded as an estimate derived from reference gene primer amplification. Clones were sequenced by immunoSEQ multiplex PCR, and TCRdb holds only the in-frame ones, with some missing. From that table come the V and J calls and clone size; the DNA was used to work out D and trimming. The sample contains under 350,000 clones, around 84% of which appear only once. This TCR was sampled from a man in his 70s with acute or convalescent COVID-19. The chain combines TRBV11-2 with TRBJ2-7, with TRBD2 matching 9 bases. Specimen: peripheral blood. The chain's CDR3 is CASSLGLADPYEQYF. The DNA of the CDR3 is TGTGCCAGCAGCTTAGGACTAGCGGACCCCTACGAGCAGTACTTC.